These 9 T cell receptor beta chains were sequenced from one sample in a study of spatial heterogeneity in lung cancer. Time point in this sample: sample taken at primary tumor resection. Whole RNA, isolated from tumor, nontumor lung or frozen PBMC, was sequenced without prior sorting. MiXCR, applied by TCRdb to the 5' RACE reads, yields one record per CDR3 protein. The table includes about 82,000 distinct CDR3 sequences, around 13% detected once. Sample: PBMCs, taken at surgery. The source of these receptors is a male donor with early-stage non-small cell lung cancer.

The chain has TRBV19 and TRBJ2-1; D ambiguous. The length of the CDR3 is 15 residues. CDR1 and CDR2 (germline): LNHDA, SQIVND (reference sequence). Trimming left V 3 bases short and J 1 base short, with 10 bases between. CDR3 amino acids: CASSMGDGSYNEQFF. CDR3 nucleotides: TGTGCCAGTAGTATGGGCGACGGTTCCTACAATGAGCAGTTCTTC.

This clonotype has ten or more counts. CDR3 loop: CSVREGRGQPQHF. CDR3 nucleotides: TGCAGCGTGCGGGAGGGTCGGGGCCAGCCCCAGCATTTT. This chain connects TRBV29-1 to TRBJ1-5; a possible D gene is TRBD1 (5 bases). The CDR3 spans 13 residues. The germline gives CDR1 SQVTM, CDR2 ANQGSEA. Trimming left V 6 bases short and J 7 bases short, with 16 bases between.

V usage is TRBV20-1 and J usage is TRBJ2-1; weak D call: TRBD1 (5 bases). Trimming left V 6 bases short and J 0 bases short, with 12 bases between. The CDR3 covers 14 residues. The germline V gene has CDR1 DFQATT and CDR2 SNEGSKA (reference sequence). CDR3 bases: TGCAGTGCCAGGGCAGCGTCCTCCTACAATGAGCAGTTCTTC. Its protein product is CSARAASSYNEQFF.

This clonotype was picked up a small number of times. This sequence joins TRBV6-6 and TRBJ2-7, with TRBD2 matching over 12 bases. V dropped 5 bases and J dropped 7; count of bases not matched to a gene: 3. This CDR3 comprises 13 residues. Germline V lookup: CDR1 MNHNY, CDR2 SVGAGI (reference sequence). The CDR3, as DNA: TGTGCCAGCAGTCGACTAGCGGGAGTTGAGCAGTACTTC. Residues: CASSRLAGVEQYF.

Only a few counts were recorded for this clonotype. This chain joins TRBV7-2 and TRBJ2-7, with no clear D. This CDR3 region has 14 residues. Germline CDR1 and CDR2: SGHTA and FQGNSA. V shed 5 bases and J shed 1 base, with 12 bases lying between them. CDR3 residues: CASSPSTKSYEQYF. The CDR3 bases are TGTGCCAGCAGCCCATCTACGAAGTCCTACGAGCAGTACTTC.

This clonotype occurred many times. The chain joins TRBV7-9 to TRBJ2-3; D not resolved. The CDR3 contains 12 residues. The V and J ends lost 1 base and 4 bases respectively, with 3 bases between them. Germline V gene sequence: CDR1 SEHNR, CDR2 FQNEAQ (reference sequence). In DNA, the CDR3 is TGTGCCAGCAGCTTAGTGGCAGATACGCAGTATTTT. Translating it yields CASSLVADTQYF.

This clonotype has only a few counts. The rearrangement uses TRBV20-1 and TRBJ2-7; 7 bases map to TRBD1. CDR3 length: 15 amino acids. J gave up 1 base and V 5 bases, and 11 bases lay outside the gene matches. In germline, CDR1 is DFQATT, CDR2 SNEGSKA (reference sequence). In DNA form, the CDR3 reads TGCAGTGCTCCCCAAAGGGGGCCGGGATCCTACGAGCAGTACTTC. This gives the protein CSAPQRGPGSYEQYF.

This clonotype was detected ten times or more. V and J are TRBV20-1 and TRBJ2-7; TRBD2 matches 13 bases. Germline V gene data show CDR1 as DFQATT and CDR2 as SNEGSKA (reference sequence). The J segment lost 5 bases and the V segment lost 6 bases, leaving 4 bases of the junction unmatched. The CDR3 is 13 amino acids. The CDR3 sequence: CSAMGLAGNEQYF. The CDR3 DNA is TGCAGTGCCATGGGACTAGCGGGAAACGAGCAGTACTTC.

Only one count was recorded for this clonotype. The chain couples TRBV9 to TRBJ2-7; 8 bases line up with TRBD2. Losses at the gene ends were 0 bases for V and 0 bases for J; bases not matched to a gene: 5. CDR3 length: 16 residues. In germline, CDR1 is SGDLS, CDR2 YYNGEE. The CDR3 spells CASSVGRGASSYEQYF. The CDR3 nucleotides read TGTGCCAGCAGCGTAGGGCGGGGGGCAAGCTCCTACGAGCAGTACTTC.